The 20 T cell receptor beta chains listed next were all sequenced from one sample in a study of T cell changes during pregnancy in multiple sclerosis. Here immunoSEQ multiplex PCR was the method, and the copy in TCRdb shows in-frame clones only, minus some. The repertoire holds around 35,000 clones, with approximately 92% as singletons. The sequencing sample was made of PBMCs (not recorded whether the cells were cultured). The receptor set was obtained from a female donor with multiple sclerosis, enrolled in a pregnancy study.

The V call is TRBV9, the J call TRBJ2-5; D may be TRBD1 or TRBD2 (5 bases each). The CDR3 runs 14 residues. Trimming took 0 bases from V and 5 from J, leaving 11 bases between them. Germline V CDR1 and CDR2: SGDLS, YYNGEE. CDR3 residues: CASSVASGPETQYF. For the CDR3, the DNA is TGTGCCAGCAGCGTAGCTTCGGGACCGGAGACCCAGTACTTC.

In its sample, this clone was seen once. CDR3 nucleotides: TGTGCCAGCAGCGCCGGAGGAGGGGGTGAAGCTTTCTTT. As protein: CASSAGGGGEAFF. This chain joins TRBV7-5 and TRBJ1-1. TRBV7-5 is deemed a pseudogene. The CDR3 consists of 13 residues.

The chain combines TRBV28 with TRBJ2-7; D is possibly TRBD1 (6 bases). The CDR3 contains 14 residues. V gave up 4 bases and J gave up 2 bases, with 12 bases separating them. CDR1 and CDR2 from the germline V gene are MDHEN and SYDVKM. The CDR3 region has the DNA TGTGCCAGCAGTTCGGGACACGTCACCTACGAGCAGTACTTC. This codes for CASSSGHVTYEQYF.

The sample holds one count of this clone. The chain has TRBV6-6 and TRBJ2-7; TRBD2 agrees at 11 bases. In germline, CDR1 is MNHNY, CDR2 SVGAGI (reference sequence). The CDR3 is 16 residues long. Trimming at V came to 6 bases and at J to 2 bases, leaving 9 bases not matched to a gene. Written as DNA, the CDR3 is TGTGCCAGCAGCTCCGACACTAGCGGGAGACCCTACGAGCAGTACTTC. It yields the protein CASSSDTSGRPYEQYF.

This chain uses TRBV4-1 with TRBJ2-1; D is ambiguous. CDR1 is MGHRA, CDR2 YSYEKL, per germline. Trimming removed 4 bases from V and 5 bases from J, with 15 bases in between. The CDR3 has 15 amino acids. The CDR3 DNA is TGCGCCAGCAGCCCAGCGCAGTACAGTAACAATGAGCAGTTCTTC. It is translated as CASSPAQYSNNEQFF.

This clone has just one count. The CDR3, as DNA: TGTGCCAGCAGCTTTTCTGGGGCCAACGTCCTGACTTTC. This translates into CASSFSGANVLTF. This chain links TRBV7-3 with TRBJ2-6; no firm D call. Trimming cost V 3 bases and J 1 base, with 1 base left between them. CDR1 is SGHTA and CDR2 is FQGTGA in the germline V gene. The CDR3 extends over 13 amino acids.

The CDR3 DNA sequence: TGTGCCAGCAGCGGCCGGGACAACTCCTACGAGCAGTACTTC. The encoded protein is CASSGRDNSYEQYF. The chain carries TRBV9 and TRBJ2-7; D is possibly TRBD1 (6 bases). The CDR3 totals 14 residues. Germline values: CDR1 SGDLS, CDR2 YYNGEE. With 3 bases removed from V and 0 bases from J, the gap between germline ends came to 10 bases.

V usage is TRBV27 and J usage is TRBJ2-7, with 13 bases identical to TRBD2. Trimming cost V 5 bases and J 4 bases; bases outside gene matches: 8. Germline CDR1 is MNHEY and CDR2 is SMNVEV (reference sequence). The CDR3 extends over 16 amino acids. In DNA, the CDR3 is TGTGCCAGCAGTATACTACTAGCGGGAGGGCCTTACGAGCAGTACTTC. Translation: CASSILLAGGPYEQYF.

V is TRBV6-6 and J is TRBJ2-2; TRBD2 might be the D (6 bases). Trimming took 4 bases from V and 6 from J, leaving 18 bases between them. CDR1 is MNHNY and CDR2 is SVGAGI in the germline V gene (reference sequence). The CDR3 length is 16 residues. CDR3: CASSSPLRERPGELFF. The CDR3 bases are TGTGCCAGCAGTTCCCCACTTCGGGAGCGCCCCGGGGAGCTGTTTTTT.

This clone was observed once. The chain links TRBV5-1 to TRBJ2-1; maybe TRBD2 (6 bases). CDR3 length: 14 amino acids. The germline gives CDR1 SGHRS, CDR2 YFSETQ. Between the trimmed V and J ends, which lost 6 bases and 1 base, there was a span of 11 bases. The CDR3 DNA is TGCGCCAGCACTTTCGGAGGGTCCTACAATGAGCAGTTCTTC. Protein: CASTFGGSYNEQFF.

The V call is TRBV5-1, the J call TRBJ2-3, with unresolved D. V was cut by 0 bases and J by 1 base, with 12 bases left in between. The CDR3 consists of 16 residues. Germline loops: CDR1 SGHRS, CDR2 YFSETQ. The CDR3 protein is CASSLAPGVGTDTQYF. CDR3 in DNA: TGCGCCAGCAGCTTGGCACCGGGCGTGGGCACAGATACGCAGTATTTT.

The chain carries TRBV6-5 and TRBJ1-4; a weak D match, TRBD1 (5 bases). CDR1 is MNHEY, CDR2 SVGAGI, per germline. The CDR3 contains 16 residues. V dropped 2 bases and J dropped 8 bases, with 18 bases sitting between them. CDR3 in amino acids: CASSYQGNLEGEKLFF. The CDR3 nucleotides read TGTGCCAGCAGTTACCAGGGAAACCTCGAAGGCGAAAAACTGTTTTTT.

The chain combines TRBV5-1 with TRBJ2-5, with 8 bases identical to TRBD2. Per germline, CDR1 SGHRS and CDR2 YFSETQ. V gave up 4 bases and J gave up 6 bases; unmatched junction bases: 17. The length of the CDR3 is 17 residues. The CDR3 nucleotides read TGCGCCAGCAGCCCACTTTTGACGGGAGGGCCGGCCAAGACCCAGTACTTC. Amino acids: CASSPLLTGGPAKTQYF. Together with reference TRBV5-1 and TRBJ2-5, the CDR3 gives the full variable domain: KAGVTQTPRYLIKTRGQQVTLSCSPISGHRSVSWYQQTPGQGLQFLFEYFSETQRNKGNFPGRFSGRQFSNSRSEMNVSTLELGDSALYLCASSPLLTGGPAKTQYFGPGTRLLVL.

The gene calls are TRBV11-2 and TRBJ2-1; TRBD2 matches at 11 bases. Per germline, CDR1 SGHAT and CDR2 FQNNGV. Trimming at V came to 5 bases and at J to 3 bases, leaving 3 bases not matched to a gene. The CDR3 has 15 amino acids. CDR3 amino acids: CASSTGLAGYNEQFF. In DNA, the CDR3 is TGTGCCAGCAGCACCGGACTAGCGGGCTACAATGAGCAGTTCTTC. The full variable domain, in which reference TRBV11-2 and TRBJ2-1 provide the parts outside the CDR3, is EAGVAQSPRYKIIEKRQSVAFWCNPISGHATLYWYQQILGQGPKLLIQFQNNGVVDDSQLPKDRFSAERLKGVDSTLKIQPAKLEDSAVYLCASSTGLAGYNEQFFGPGTRLTVL.

The V call is TRBV30, the J call TRBJ2-5; the D gene is possibly TRBD2 (6 bases). Germline CDR1 reads GTSNPN; CDR2 reads SVGIG (reference sequence). This CDR3 is 13 amino acids long. V dropped 1 base and J dropped 5 bases, with 11 bases sitting between them. CDR3 in DNA: TGTGCCTGGAGTGGGAGGGCCCGCGAGACCCAGTACTTC. Protein product: CAWSGRARETQYF.

CDR3 loop: CASSPGTSGSRYEQYF. CDR3 in DNA: TGTGCCAGCAGTCCAGGGACTAGCGGGAGTCGCTACGAGCAGTACTTC. The chain has TRBV28 and TRBJ2-7, with TRBD2 matching over 14 bases. CDR1 is MDHEN, CDR2 SYDVKM, per germline. The CDR3 contains 16 residues. Trimming removed 5 bases from V and 3 bases from J; junction bases left unmatched: 6.

The genes are TRBV27 and TRBJ1-6; 7 positions agree with TRBD1. The CDR3 covers 15 residues. Germline V gene lookup returns CDR1 MNHEY and CDR2 SMNVEV (reference sequence). The trim removed 1 base at V and 7 bases at J, leaving 4 bases unmatched. The CDR3 sequence: CASSLWDSTNSPLHF. Here the CDR3 DNA reads TGTGCCAGCAGTTTATGGGACAGTACCAATTCACCCCTCCACTTT.

V and J are TRBV4-1 and TRBJ1-1, with no clear D. Germline CDR1 and CDR2: MGHRA and YSYEKL. The CDR3 covers 16 residues. V shed 2 bases and J shed 3 bases, with 16 bases lying between them. For the CDR3, the DNA is TGCGCCAGCAGCCAACCCCTCCCTTCGGCGCACACTGAAGCTTTCTTT. Its protein is CASSQPLPSAHTEAFF.

The rearrangement links TRBV7-2 to TRBJ1-2; a possible D gene is TRBD1 (6 bases). The CDR3 spans 15 residues. V was trimmed by 5 bases and J by 6 bases, leaving 19 bases between them. Germline V gives CDR1 SGHTA, CDR2 FQGNSA. In nucleotides, the CDR3 is TGTGCCAGCAGCCCGAGGGGGAACGGGGTTAATGGCTACACCTTC. Translated: CASSPRGNGVNGYTF.

The rearrangement links TRBV6-5 to TRBJ2-3, with TRBD2 matching 8 bases. CDR1 and CDR2 (germline): MNHEY, SVGAGI. The CDR3 spans 14 residues. J lost 0 bases, V lost 6 bases, and 2 bases had no gene match. In DNA form, the CDR3 reads TGTGCCAGCAGCGCTAGCGGGAGCACAGATACGCAGTATTTT. It yields the protein CASSASGSTDTQYF.